This T cell receptor beta chain originates from a study of cytomegalovirus exposure and HLA in healthy donors (dated by TCRdb to the late 2010s). For the wider study: The 670 or so repertoires of the first cohort and the approximately 110 validation repertoires were produced on the same platform, according to a later analysis. The study combined high-throughput TCR immunosequencing, statistical association of individual TCRs with disease status, and machine learning to predict cytomegalovirus infection status. The aim of the study was to test whether cataloging public T cell receptors could identify signatures of past pathogen exposure. Besides the first cohort of roughly 660 subjects, a separate validation cohort made up of over 95 different subjects was used.

With regard to this clone: It lacks a known antigen. No qualities accompany the bases; no much larger clone lies one base away.

The research as a whole found: A later analysis found that TCRs clustered in the first cohort also tended to co-occur in the 95 to 150 validation repertoires, with 90% to 95% of cluster scores above 0. In vitro tests confirmed that a few of the cytomegalovirus-associated TCR beta chains recognize cytomegalovirus antigens. Most TCR sequences were seen in very few donors, while some public TCRs were found in many individuals. Cytomegalovirus status was reported to be diagnosed by the classifier with high specificity and sensitivity in both the original and validation cohorts. It was suggested by the authors that the approach could potentially be generalized to other disease states and immunological phenotypes. The study listed 164 TCR beta chains as associated with cytomegalovirus. A later analysis lacked HLA typing for the validation cohort, so it scored co-occurrence in that cohort across all 110 or so repertoires.

Looking up the germline V gene yields CDR1 LGHNA and CDR2 YSLEER. Inclusive of the bounding cysteine and phenylalanine, the CDR3 is 16 residues long. This entry keeps only the CDR3 DNA: 48 bases, framed from base 1. Compared with germline, V lacks 1 base and J lacks 6 bases; bases without a gene match: 9. Separate from the approximately 700-subject first cohort, the validation cohort of about 120 subjects was the group to which the donors belonged. The receptor library was made with the immunoSEQ multiplex PCR assay. On the authors' methods: A statistical classification framework was built for diagnosing cytomegalovirus status from the catalog of TCR beta chain sequences. TCRdb re-hosts the immuneACCESS table, in-frame sequences only. Its copies lack some clones; in the studies checked, an unresolved V gene accounts for under half of them, and the cause for the rest is not known. The V and J calls and clone size are taken from that table; D and trimming were inferred from the DNA. This sample has fewer than 150,000 clones in its table, and about 86% of those were observed once. The top ten constitute approximately 8.5% of the sample.

This TCR was recovered from a woman aged 18-30 years in good health and CMV-seropositive. What was sequenced was PBMCs. Recombination joined TRBV4-3 with TRBJ2-1, with 7 junctional bases fitting TRBD2. The DNA sequence reads TGCGCCAGCAGCCAAGGAGCGGGGAGCGCCGGCAATGAGCAGTTCTTC. This sequence encodes CASSQGAGSAGNEQFF.